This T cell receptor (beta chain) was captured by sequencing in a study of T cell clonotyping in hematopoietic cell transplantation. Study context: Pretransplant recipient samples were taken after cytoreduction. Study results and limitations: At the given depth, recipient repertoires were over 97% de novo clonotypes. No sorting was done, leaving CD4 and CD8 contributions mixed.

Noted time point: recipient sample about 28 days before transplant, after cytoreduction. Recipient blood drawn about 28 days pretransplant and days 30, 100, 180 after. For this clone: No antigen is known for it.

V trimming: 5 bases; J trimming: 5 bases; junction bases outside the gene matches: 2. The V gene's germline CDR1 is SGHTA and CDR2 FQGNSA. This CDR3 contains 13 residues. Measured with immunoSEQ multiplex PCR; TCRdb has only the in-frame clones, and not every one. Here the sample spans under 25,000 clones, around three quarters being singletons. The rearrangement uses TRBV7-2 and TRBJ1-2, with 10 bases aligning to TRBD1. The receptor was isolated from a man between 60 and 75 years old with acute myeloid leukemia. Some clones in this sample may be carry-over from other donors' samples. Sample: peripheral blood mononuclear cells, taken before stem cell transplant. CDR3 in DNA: TGTGCCAGCAGCACGGGACAGGGGTATGGCTACACCTTC. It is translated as CASSTGQGYGYTF.